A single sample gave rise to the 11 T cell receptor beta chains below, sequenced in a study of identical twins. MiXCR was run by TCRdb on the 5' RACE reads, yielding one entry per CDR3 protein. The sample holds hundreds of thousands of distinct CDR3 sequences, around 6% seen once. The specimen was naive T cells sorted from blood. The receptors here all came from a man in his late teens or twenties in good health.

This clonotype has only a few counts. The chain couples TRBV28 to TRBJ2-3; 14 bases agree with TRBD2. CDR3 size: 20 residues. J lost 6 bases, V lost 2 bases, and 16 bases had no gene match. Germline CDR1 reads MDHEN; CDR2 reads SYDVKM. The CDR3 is CASSLRDSLTSGRAGDTQYF. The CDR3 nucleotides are TGTGCCAGCAGTTTACGCGACAGCTTGACTAGCGGGAGGGCCGGGGATACGCAGTATTTT. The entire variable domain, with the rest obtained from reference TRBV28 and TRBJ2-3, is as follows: DVKVTQSSRYLVKRTGEKVFLECVQDMDHENMFWYRQDPGLGLRLIYFSYDVKMKEKGDIPEGYSVSREKKERFSLILESASTNQTSMYLCASSLRDSLTSGRAGDTQYFGPGTRLTVL.

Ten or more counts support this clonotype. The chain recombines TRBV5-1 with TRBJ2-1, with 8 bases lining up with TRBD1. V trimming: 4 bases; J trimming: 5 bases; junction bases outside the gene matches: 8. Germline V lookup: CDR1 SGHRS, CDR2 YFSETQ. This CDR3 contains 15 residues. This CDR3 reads CASSKPGQVNNEQFF. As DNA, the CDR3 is TGCGCCAGCAGCAAACCGGGACAGGTCAACAATGAGCAGTTCTTC.

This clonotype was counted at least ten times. The CDR3 is CAWTTSYEQYF. DNA of the CDR3: TGTGCCTGGACTACATCCTACGAGCAGTACTTC. The chain links TRBV30 to TRBJ2-7; unclear D gene. From germline, CDR1 is GTSNPN and CDR2 SVGIG (reference sequence). V was pared by 4 bases and J by 1 base, with 5 bases between. The CDR3 sequence is 11 residues long.

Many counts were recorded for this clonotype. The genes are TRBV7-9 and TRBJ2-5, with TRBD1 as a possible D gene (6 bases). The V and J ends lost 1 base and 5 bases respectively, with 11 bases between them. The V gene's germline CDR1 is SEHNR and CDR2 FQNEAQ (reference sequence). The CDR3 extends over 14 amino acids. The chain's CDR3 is CASSLVSGAETQYF. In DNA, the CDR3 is TGTGCCAGCAGCTTAGTTTCAGGGGCGGAGACCCAGTACTTC.

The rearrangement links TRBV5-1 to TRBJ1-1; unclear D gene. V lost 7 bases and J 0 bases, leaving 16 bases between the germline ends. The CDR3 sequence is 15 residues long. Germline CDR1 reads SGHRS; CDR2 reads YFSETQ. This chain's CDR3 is CASRWGMRVNTEAFF. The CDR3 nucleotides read TGCGCCAGCCGATGGGGTATGAGGGTGAACACTGAAGCTTTCTTT.

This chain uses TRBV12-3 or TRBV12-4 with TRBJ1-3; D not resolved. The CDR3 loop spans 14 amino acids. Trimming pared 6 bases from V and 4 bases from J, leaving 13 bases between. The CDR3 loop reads CASSPYGPGNTIYF. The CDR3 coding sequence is TGTGCCAGCAGCCCCTATGGACCCGGAAACACCATATATTTT.

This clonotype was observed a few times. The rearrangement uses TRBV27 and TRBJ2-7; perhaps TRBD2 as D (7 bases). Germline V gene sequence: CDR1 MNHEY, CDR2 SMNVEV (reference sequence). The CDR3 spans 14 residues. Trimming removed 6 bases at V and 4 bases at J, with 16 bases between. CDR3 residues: CASRPLGGAYEQYF. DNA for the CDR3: TGTGCCAGCAGACCCTTAGGGGGGGCGTACGAGCAGTACTTC.

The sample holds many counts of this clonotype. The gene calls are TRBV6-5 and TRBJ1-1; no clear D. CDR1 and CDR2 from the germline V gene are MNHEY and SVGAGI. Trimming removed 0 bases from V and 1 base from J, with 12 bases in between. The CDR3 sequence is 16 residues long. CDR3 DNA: TGTGCCAGCAGTTACTCTGATCTCGGGAGGAACACTGAAGCTTTCTTT. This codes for CASSYSDLGRNTEAFF.

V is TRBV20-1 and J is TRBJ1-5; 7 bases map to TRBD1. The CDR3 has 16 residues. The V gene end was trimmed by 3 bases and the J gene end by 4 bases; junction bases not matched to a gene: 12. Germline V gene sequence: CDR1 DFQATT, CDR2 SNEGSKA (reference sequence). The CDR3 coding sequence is TGCAGTGCTAGCTTGGACAGGTTGGGAGCTAATCAGCCCCAGCATTTT. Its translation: CSASLDRLGANQPQHF.

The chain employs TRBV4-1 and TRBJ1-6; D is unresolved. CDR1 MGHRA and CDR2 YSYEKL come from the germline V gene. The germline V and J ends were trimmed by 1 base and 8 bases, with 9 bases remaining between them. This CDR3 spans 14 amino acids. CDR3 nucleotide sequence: TGCGCCAGCAGCCAAGTAGGCCGGGATTCACCCCTCCACTTT. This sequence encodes CASSQVGRDSPLHF.

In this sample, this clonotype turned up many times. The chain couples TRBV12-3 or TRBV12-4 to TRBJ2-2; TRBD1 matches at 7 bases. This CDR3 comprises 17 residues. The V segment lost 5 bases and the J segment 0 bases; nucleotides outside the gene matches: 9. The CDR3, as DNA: TGTGCCAGCAGTCCCCGACAGGGCTTAACGAACACCGGGGAGCTGTTTTTT. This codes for CASSPRQGLTNTGELFF.